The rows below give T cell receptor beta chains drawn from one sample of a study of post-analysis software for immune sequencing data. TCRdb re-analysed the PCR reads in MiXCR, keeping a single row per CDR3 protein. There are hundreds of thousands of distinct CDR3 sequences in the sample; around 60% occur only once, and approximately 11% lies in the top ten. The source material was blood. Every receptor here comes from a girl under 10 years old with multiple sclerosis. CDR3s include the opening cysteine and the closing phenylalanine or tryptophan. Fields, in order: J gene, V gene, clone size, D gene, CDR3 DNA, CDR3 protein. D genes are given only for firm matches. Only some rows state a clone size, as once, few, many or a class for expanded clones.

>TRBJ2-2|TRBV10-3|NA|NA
TGTGCCATCAGTGAGTCACGAGTGTACGGGGAGCTGTTTTTT
CAISESRVYGELFF
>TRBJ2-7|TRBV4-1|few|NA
TGCGCCAGCAGCCAAGCTTCAGGGGATCTCACTATTTACGAGCAGTACTTC
CASSQASGDLTIYEQYF
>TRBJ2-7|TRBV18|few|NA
TGTGCCAGCTCACCGCGGACTGACGGCTACGAGCAGTACTTC
CASSPRTDGYEQYF
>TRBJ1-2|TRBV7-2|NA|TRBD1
TGTGCCAGCAGCTCCCACCAGGGGGCCTATGGCTACACCTTC
CASSSHQGAYGYTF
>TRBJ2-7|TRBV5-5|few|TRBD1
TGTGCCAGCAGCTGGCCCCACAGGGGGAACTACGAGCAGTACTTC
CASSWPHRGNYEQYF
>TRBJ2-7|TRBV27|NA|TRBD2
TGTGCCAGCAGTCGTTTAGGGACTAGCGGAAACTACGAGCAGTACTTC
CASSRLGTSGNYEQYF
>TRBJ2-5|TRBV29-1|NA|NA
TGCAGCGTTGAGGTCACTTCCACGGGGCAAGAGACCCAGTACTTC
CSVEVTSTGQETQYF
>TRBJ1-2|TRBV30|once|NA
TGTGCCTGGAGTGGGGGCGGGTATGGCTACACCTTC
CAWSGGGYGYTF
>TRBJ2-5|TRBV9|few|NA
TGTGCCAGCAGCGTAGGGACGGTTAAAGAGACCCAGTACTTC
CASSVGTVKETQYF
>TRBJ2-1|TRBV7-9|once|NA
TGTGCCAGCAACCGCCCTCTGGGACCCAACCACAATGAGCAGTTCTTC
CASNRPLGPNHNEQFF
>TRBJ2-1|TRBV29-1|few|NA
TGCAGCGTTGACGATCCGGGGACACCTTACAATGAGCAGTTCTTC
CSVDDPGTPYNEQFF
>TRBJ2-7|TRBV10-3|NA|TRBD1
TGTGCCATCAGTGAGTCGGCGGGACAGGGGGCATCTCTCTACGAGCAGTACTTC
CAISESAGQGASLYEQYF
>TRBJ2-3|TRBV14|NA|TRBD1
TGTGCCAGCAGCCCCGGGACAGGGGCCACAGATACGCAGTATTTT
CASSPGTGATDTQYF
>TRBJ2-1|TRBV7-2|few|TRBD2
TGTGCCAGCAGCTCCGGACTAGCGGGGGGGAGTGAGCAGTTCTTC
CASSSGLAGGSEQFF
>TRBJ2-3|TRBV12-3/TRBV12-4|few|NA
TGTGCCAGCAGTTTGAGCAGGGCCGGAAACACAGATACGCAGTATTTT
CASSLSRAGNTDTQYF
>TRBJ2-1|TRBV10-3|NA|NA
TGTGCCATCGAGCGAGCAGACGGGTACAATGAGCAGTTCTTC
CAIERADGYNEQFF
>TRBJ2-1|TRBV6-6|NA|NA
TGTGCCAGCAGTTACGCCTTGACTGGCAATGAGCAGTTCTTC
CASSYALTGNEQFF
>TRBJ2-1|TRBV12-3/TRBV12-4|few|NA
TGTGCCAGCAGTGGGGACGGTCCTAATGAGCAGTTCTTC
CASSGDGPNEQFF
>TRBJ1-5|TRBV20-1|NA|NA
TGCAGTGCTAGAGATTCTCCGGATTATCAGGGGAGGGGCAATCAGCCCCAGCATTTT
CSARDSPDYQGRGNQPQHF
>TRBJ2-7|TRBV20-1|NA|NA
TGCAGTGCTAGTGGGCGGTTTACAGAGCAGTACTTC
CSASGRFTEQYF
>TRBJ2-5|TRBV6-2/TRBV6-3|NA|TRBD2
TGTGCCAGCAGTTCTCGACTAGCGGGGATTCAAGAGACCCAGTACTTC
CASSSRLAGIQETQYF
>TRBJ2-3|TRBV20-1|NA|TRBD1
TGCAGCACCAACAGGGGGCAGAAGGCGGATACGCAGTATTTT
CSTNRGQKADTQYF
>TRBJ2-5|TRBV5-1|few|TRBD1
TGCGCCAGCAGCTCCTCTGGACAGGGGCGAGAGACCCAGTACTTC
CASSSSGQGRETQYF
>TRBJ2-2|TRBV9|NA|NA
TGTGCCAGCAGCGGTAGGCCGGGTGTTCCCGGGGAGCTGTTTTTT
CASSGRPGVPGELFF
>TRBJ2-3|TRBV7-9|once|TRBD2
TGTGCCAGCAGCTTAAAGCGGGGGGGCGTCACAGATACGCAGTATTTT
CASSLKRGGVTDTQYF
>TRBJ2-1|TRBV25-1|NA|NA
TGTGCCAGCAGTGAACGGGAATCCCACAATGAGCAGTTCTTC
CASSERESHNEQFF
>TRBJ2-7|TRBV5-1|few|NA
TGCGCCAGCAGCTTGGAACTAGCCTACGAGCAGTACTTC
CASSLELAYEQYF
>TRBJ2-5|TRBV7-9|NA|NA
TGTGCCAGCAGCCCGGGCGAGCCGCCGGGTGTGTGGGAGCAGTACTTC
CASSPGEPPGVWEQYF
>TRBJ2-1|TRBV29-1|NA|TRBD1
TGCAGCGCCGCGACAGGGGGCGCGATTACTGGGCAGTTCTTC
CSAATGGAITGQFF